These 24 T cell receptor beta chains share one sample of origin, sequenced in a study of blood T cell repertoires in COVID-19. Clones were read by immunoSEQ multiplex PCR, and TCRdb kept only the in-frame ones, dropping some. This table has around 190,000 clones, about 80% appearing once. Sequencing was performed on peripheral blood. All receptors come from a human donor in a cohort sampled during active COVID-19.

CDR3 in DNA: TGTGCCATCCGTTCGATTGTCAAGGACTTGTGGGAGCAGTACTTC. It specifies CAIRSIVKDLWEQYF. V usage is TRBV6-8 and J usage is TRBJ2-7, with TRBD2 as a possible D gene (5 bases). The V end was cut by 10 bases, the J end by 7 bases, with 26 bases between. The CDR3 totals 15 residues. Germline CDR1 MNHGY, CDR2 SAAAGT.

The V and J genes are TRBV10-3 and TRBJ1-1, with 10 bases aligning to TRBD1. Per germline, CDR1 ENHRY and CDR2 SYGVKD. The CDR3 totals 16 residues. Unmatched junction bases numbered 4, after V lost 2 bases and J lost 1 base. The CDR3 coding sequence is TGTGCCATCAGTGAGGGACAGGGGGGCTCGAACACTGAAGCTTTCTTT. This gives the protein CAISEGQGGSNTEAFF.

The rearrangement links TRBV3-1 (or the pseudogene TRBV3-2) to TRBJ1-5; D is ambiguous. The germline V and J ends were trimmed by 1 base and 12 bases, with 13 bases remaining between them. Germline V gene lookup returns CDR1 LGHDT and CDR2 YNNKEL (reference sequence). The CDR3 is made up of 13 amino acids. The CDR3 here is CASSQGVRGLQHF. The CDR3 nucleotides read TGTGCCAGCAGCCAAGGGGTGAGAGGGCTCCAGCATTTT.

The V and J genes are TRBV19 and TRBJ2-6; D gene uncertain. V lost 1 base to trimming and J lost 0 bases, with 4 bases between them. CDR1 and CDR2 (germline): LNHDA, SQIVND (reference sequence). This CDR3 comprises 15 residues. CDR3 sequence: CASSIVASGANVLTF. The CDR3 bases are TGTGCCAGTAGTATAGTGGCCTCTGGGGCCAACGTCCTGACTTTC.

The chain combines TRBV18 with TRBJ2-5, with TRBD2 matching 8 bases. This CDR3 is built from 14 residues. V trimming: 3 bases; J trimming: 3 bases; junction bases outside the gene matches: 3. CDR1 and CDR2 from the germline V gene are KGHSH and LQKENI. The CDR3 nucleotides are TGTGCCAGCTCACCGGTCGGGGGGGAAGAGACCCAGTACTTC. Translated, it gives CASSPVGGEETQYF. Drawing the rest from reference TRBV18 and TRBJ2-5, the complete variable domain is NAGVMQNPRHLVRRRGQEARLRCSPMKGHSHVYWYRQLPEEGLKFMVYLQKENIIDESGMPKERFSAEFPKEGPSILRIQQVVRGDSAAYFCASSPVGGEETQYFGPGTRLLVL.

This clone was counted a few times. The rearrangement links TRBV30 to TRBJ1-2; weak D call: TRBD1 (6 bases). Germline CDR1 reads GTSNPN; CDR2 reads SVGIG (reference sequence). The ends were cut back, 4 bases at V and 4 bases at J, with 13 bases in the middle. This CDR3 has 13 residues. This CDR3 reads CAWTSVDSYGYTF. The CDR3 region has the DNA TGTGCCTGGACCTCCGTGGACAGCTATGGCTACACCTTC.

This clone was recorded only once. The chain links TRBV24-1 to TRBJ2-1; 8 bases line up with TRBD2. The CDR3 is 14 residues long. From germline, CDR1 is KGHDR and CDR2 SFDVKD. V was clipped by 4 bases and J by 8 bases; unmatched bases: 6. CDR3 amino acids: CATSEAGGTYEQFF. The CDR3 DNA reads as TGTGCCACCAGTGAGGCGGGGGGTACGTATGAGCAGTTCTTC.

The rearrangement uses TRBV2 and TRBJ2-7; D perhaps matches TRBD2 (6 bases). V was cut by 2 bases and J by 2 bases, with 10 bases left in between. Looked up from germline, CDR1 is SNHLY and CDR2 is FYNNEI. The CDR3 is made up of 14 amino acids. The CDR3 spells CASSELARPYEQYF. The CDR3, as DNA: TGTGCCAGCAGTGAACTAGCGAGACCCTACGAGCAGTACTTC.

The chain couples TRBV6-5 to TRBJ1-6; D call uncertain. CDR3 size: 14 residues. Trimming stripped 6 bases from V and 11 bases from J, with 17 bases between. Germline V CDR1 and CDR2: MNHEY, SVGAGI. For the CDR3, the DNA is TGTGCCAGCAGCCGGGTCAACCTCGGGACACCCCTCCACTTT. Its protein is CASSRVNLGTPLHF.

The V and J genes are TRBV10-1 and TRBJ2-7; 9 bases line up with TRBD1. The germline gives CDR1 WNHNN, CDR2 SYGVQD (reference sequence). J lost 2 bases, V lost 5 bases, and 4 bases had no gene match. This CDR3 has 14 amino acids. The CDR3 coding sequence is TGCGCCAGCAGTAAGGACAGGGGACCCTACGAGCAGTACTTC. Translating it yields CASSKDRGPYEQYF.

The rearrangement uses TRBV5-4 and TRBJ2-1; D may be TRBD2 (6 bases). Trimming left V 3 bases short and J 0 bases short, with 13 bases between. The CDR3 consists of 16 residues. CDR1 is SGHNT and CDR2 is YYREEE in the germline V gene (reference sequence). Here the CDR3 DNA reads TGTGCCAGCAGCTCACCAACTAGCCTCTCCTACAATGAGCAGTTCTTC. Residues: CASSSPTSLSYNEQFF.

The V gene is TRBV12-3 or TRBV12-4, the J gene TRBJ1-1; 8 nucleotides agree with TRBD1. The CDR3 runs to 13 residues. The ends lost 6 bases at V and 8 bases at J; junction bases unmatched: 8. The CDR3: CASSRRDRGEAFF. Written as DNA, the CDR3 is TGTGCCAGCAGCCGTCGTGACAGGGGAGAAGCTTTCTTT.

The V gene is TRBV28, the J gene TRBJ1-4, with 7 bases lining up with TRBD1. V lost 5 bases, J lost 8 bases, and 11 bases stayed unmatched. The CDR3 spans 15 residues. Germline V gene data show CDR1 as MDHEN and CDR2 as SYDVKM. In DNA form, the CDR3 reads TGTGCCAGCAGTGGGATAGGGGGCGCCGGAGAAAAACTGTTTTTT. The encoded protein is CASSGIGGAGEKLFF.

Only one count was recorded for this clone. The chain employs TRBV2 and TRBJ2-1; no clear D gene. V was trimmed by 6 bases and J by 7 bases, leaving 7 bases between them. The CDR3 consists of 11 residues. CDR1 is SNHLY, CDR2 FYNNEI, per germline. DNA of the CDR3: TGTGCCAGCAGGAAACAGAATGAGCAGTTCTTC. Translation: CASRKQNEQFF.

J is TRBJ2-7 and V is TRBV29-1; 10 nucleotides align to TRBD2. From germline, CDR1 is SQVTM and CDR2 ANQGSEA. V gave up 4 bases and J gave up 3 bases; unmatched junction bases: 3. There are 13 residues in the CDR3. The CDR3 sequence is CSVVSSGSYEQYF. The CDR3 region has the DNA TGCAGCGTTGTTTCTAGCGGGAGCTACGAGCAGTACTTC.

In DNA, the CDR3 is TGTGCCTGGAGTCGAGGCACAGATACGCAGTATTTT. This gives the protein CAWSRGTDTQYF. V is TRBV30 and J is TRBJ2-3; D gene unclear. The V end lost 2 bases, the J end lost 1 base, and 4 bases lay between the germline ends. Germline V gene sequence: CDR1 GTSNPN, CDR2 SVGIG (reference sequence). The CDR3 is 12 residues long.

This chain links TRBV5-4 with TRBJ1-2, with TRBD1 identical over 9 bases. The germline V gene has CDR1 SGHNT and CDR2 YYREEE (reference sequence). The V segment lost 4 bases and the J segment 2 bases; nucleotides outside the gene matches: 6. The CDR3 length is 15 residues. The CDR3 spells CASSPNRGLNYGYTF. The CDR3 DNA sequence: TGTGCCAGCAGCCCGAACAGGGGGCTAAACTATGGCTACACCTTC. The variable domain in full, completed from reference TRBV5-4 and TRBJ1-2, reads ETGVTQSPTHLIKTRGQQVTLRCSSQSGHNTVSWYQQALGQGPQFIFQYYREEENGRGNFPPRFSGLQFPNYSSELNVNALELDDSALYLCASSPNRGLNYGYTFGSGTRLTVV.

The V gene is TRBV6-6, the J gene TRBJ1-2, with TRBD1 as a possible D gene (5 bases). CDR3 length: 12 residues. CDR1 and CDR2 from the germline V gene are MNHNY and SVGAGI (reference sequence). V was trimmed by 6 bases and J by 8 bases, leaving 13 bases between them. The CDR3 bases are TGTGCCAGCAGCCCATCCAGGGAAGGCTACACCTTC. This gives the protein CASSPSREGYTF.

Here the CDR3 reads CASSFGQGGSYEQYF. CDR3 DNA: TGTGCCAGTAGTTTTGGACAGGGTGGGTCCTACGAGCAGTACTTC. The chain uses TRBV19 and TRBJ2-7; 8 bases match TRBD1. With V trimmed by 5 bases and J by 1 base, 7 bases remained unmatched. Germline values: CDR1 LNHDA, CDR2 SQIVND (reference sequence). The CDR3 totals 15 residues.

The chain carries TRBV9 and TRBJ2-5, with D maybe TRBD2 (5 bases). From germline, CDR1 is SGDLS and CDR2 YYNGEE. Trimming took 3 bases from V and 2 from J, leaving 8 bases between them. The CDR3 consists of 13 residues. In nucleotides, the CDR3 is TGTGCCAGCAGCGACGGGAATCAAGAGACCCAGTACTTC. Amino acids: CASSDGNQETQYF.

The chain recombines TRBV19 with TRBJ2-6, with D maybe TRBD2 (6 bases). Germline-derived CDR1 and CDR2 are LNHDA and SQIVND (reference sequence). Trimming took off 6 bases at V and 2 bases at J, with 14 bases between the two ends. The CDR3 runs to 16 residues. This CDR3 is CASRKGGPTGANVLTF. DNA of the CDR3: TGTGCCAGTAGGAAGGGAGGACCTACTGGGGCCAACGTCCTGACTTTC.

The V and J genes are TRBV5-1 and TRBJ2-7; the D gene is possibly TRBD1 (6 bases). The germline V gene encodes CDR1 SGHRS and CDR2 YFSETQ. The ends were cut back, 0 bases at V and 5 bases at J, with 15 bases in the middle. CDR3 size: 15 residues. The CDR3 sequence: CASSLDGEGVDEQYF. The DNA of the CDR3 is TGCGCCAGCAGCTTGGATGGAGAGGGGGTTGACGAGCAGTACTTC.

V usage is TRBV5-7 and J usage is TRBJ2-7; no firm D call. TRBV5-7 carries the ORF label, with uncertain function. Trimming cost V 1 base and J 1 base, with 12 bases left between them. The CDR3 length is 15 residues. The CDR3 bases are TGTGCCAGCAGCTTGTGTCCACAAACGTCCTACGAGCAGTACTTC. This sequence encodes CASSLCPQTSYEQYF.

The rearrangement links TRBV5-1 to TRBJ2-1; D is perhaps TRBD1 (6 bases). V lost 4 bases to trimming and J lost 11 bases, with 10 bases between them. In germline, CDR1 is SGHRS, CDR2 YFSETQ. The CDR3 has 11 residues. CDR3 residues: CASSPGQQQFF. CDR3 in DNA: TGCGCCAGCAGCCCTGGACAGCAGCAGTTCTTC.